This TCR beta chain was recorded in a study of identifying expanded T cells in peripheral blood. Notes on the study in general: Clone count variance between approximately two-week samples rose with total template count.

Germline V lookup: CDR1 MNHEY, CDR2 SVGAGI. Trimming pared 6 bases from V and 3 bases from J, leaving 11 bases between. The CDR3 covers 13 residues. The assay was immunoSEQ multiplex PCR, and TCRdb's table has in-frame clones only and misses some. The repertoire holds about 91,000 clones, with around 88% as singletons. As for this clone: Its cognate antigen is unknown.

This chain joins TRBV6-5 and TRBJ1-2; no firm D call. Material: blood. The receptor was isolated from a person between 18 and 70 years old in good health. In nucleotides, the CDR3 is TGTGCCAGCAGCTCGACCGCTGACTATGGCTACACCTTC. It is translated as CASSSTADYGYTF.